This T cell receptor beta chain was documented in a study of CD8+ T cells in alopecia areata. Peripheral blood, together with lesional scalp punch biopsies, was collected from alopecia areata patients. This CDR3 comprises 12 residues. CDR1 is SNHLY, CDR2 FYNNEI, per germline. V trimming: 5 bases; J trimming: 8 bases; junction bases outside the gene matches: 1. This clone was observed a single time. The sequencing template was cDNA reverse transcribed from extracted RNA. Measured with immunoSEQ multiplex PCR; TCRdb has only the in-frame clones, and not every one. This table has around 29,000 clones, approximately 65% appearing once.

Sequencing used NKG2D-high CD8+ T cells sorted from blood. The chain carries TRBV2 and TRBJ2-1; 9 positions agree with TRBD2. The origin of this receptor is a human donor with alopecia areata. CDR3 residues: CASSRTSDEQFF. The CDR3, as DNA: TGTGCCAGCAGTCGGACTAGCGATGAGCAGTTCTTC.